One sample yielded the 17 T cell receptor beta chains listed below, sequenced in a study of cytomegalovirus exposure and HLA in healthy donors. With 60 Vbeta and 13 Jbeta primers, the PCR was carried out. Profiled with immunoSEQ multiplex PCR; TCRdb holds only in-frame clones, not every one. This sample carries around 99,000 clones, around 77% of them seen once, and the ten largest clones take around 3.4%. Sample: PBMCs. These receptors all come from a man in his forties in good health and CMV-seronegative.

This clone was found a few times. This chain uses TRBV6-1 with TRBJ2-2; 13 positions agree with TRBD2. Looked up from germline, CDR1 is MNHNS and CDR2 is SASEGT. The V gene end was trimmed by 7 bases and the J gene end by 7 bases; junction bases not matched to a gene: 6. This CDR3 spans 15 amino acids. The CDR3 spells CASTGLAGAVGELFF. CDR3 nucleotide sequence: TGTGCCAGCACTGGACTAGCGGGAGCCGTCGGGGAGCTGTTTTTT.

The chain carries TRBV2 and TRBJ2-7, with a possible D match to TRBD2 (5 bases). Trimming took 8 bases from V and 5 from J, leaving 22 bases between them. Germline CDR1 is SNHLY and CDR2 is FYNNEI. The CDR3 covers 15 residues. The CDR3 DNA reads TGTGCCAGCCCCGGAGATGGGGAGAGATTGGACGAGCAGTACTTC. It codes for CASPGDGERLDEQYF.

The chain joins TRBV19 to TRBJ2-7; D may be TRBD1 (5 bases). Germline CDR1 reads LNHDA; CDR2 reads SQIVND (reference sequence). V lost 5 bases and J 5 bases, leaving 13 bases between the germline ends. This CDR3 is built from 13 residues. CDR3: CASSVQESNEQYF. The CDR3 region has the DNA TGTGCCAGTAGTGTACAGGAGAGCAACGAGCAGTACTTC.

The chain has TRBV6-5 and TRBJ1-2, with 9 bases that match TRBD1. The CDR3 is 15 amino acids. With 6 bases clipped from V and 5 bases from J, the junction kept 10 bases outside the gene matches. Germline CDR1 and CDR2: MNHEY and SVGAGI. The CDR3 nucleotides read TGTGCCAGCAGGCAAGAACAGGGGGCTTGGTATGGCTACACCTTC. This translates into CASRQEQGAWYGYTF.

The chain recombines TRBV28 with TRBJ2-1; D possibly corresponds to TRBD1 (6 bases). Trimming pared 5 bases from V and 9 bases from J, leaving 8 bases between. The CDR3 contains 11 residues. Germline assignment: CDR1 MDHEN and CDR2 SYDVKM. In DNA form, the CDR3 reads TGTGCCAGCAGTACAGGGTTTGAGCAGTTCTTC. Its protein product is CASSTGFEQFF.

The V and J genes are TRBV6-1 and TRBJ1-1, with a tentative D call TRBD1 (6 bases). The CDR3 extends over 10 amino acids. Germline V CDR1 and CDR2: MNHNS, SASEGT. Trimming pared 8 bases from V and 7 bases from J, leaving 8 bases between. Here the CDR3 reads CASGDIEAFF. The CDR3 DNA follows: TGTGCCAGCGGGGACATTGAAGCTTTCTTT.

This chain links TRBV10-1 with TRBJ2-1, with 8 bases matching TRBD1. The CDR3 is made up of 14 amino acids. Germline assignment: CDR1 WNHNN and CDR2 SYGVQD (reference sequence). The trim removed 4 bases at V and 7 bases at J, leaving 6 bases unmatched. CDR3 sequence (DNA): TGCGCCAGCAGTGCAAGACAGGGGATAAATGAGCAGTTCTTC. Translated, it gives CASSARQGINEQFF.

This rearrangement joins TRBV30 to TRBJ2-5; TRBD1 matches at 7 bases. CDR1 and CDR2 from the germline V gene are GTSNPN and SVGIG (reference sequence). CDR3 length: 16 residues. J gave up 2 bases and V 0 bases, and 9 bases lay outside the gene matches. CDR3 region: CAWSVGGPGRQETQYF. For the CDR3, the DNA is TGTGCCTGGAGTGTAGGGGGCCCAGGTAGACAAGAGACCCAGTACTTC.

This chain uses TRBV11-2 with TRBJ1-2, with D unresolved. V lost 0 bases, J lost 4 bases, and 9 bases lay in between. The germline gives CDR1 SGHAT, CDR2 FQNNGV. This CDR3 has 14 amino acids. The CDR3 spells CASSLDPRFYGYTF. The DNA for the CDR3 is TGTGCCAGCAGCTTAGATCCCAGATTCTATGGCTACACCTTC.

This chain uses TRBV11-2 with TRBJ2-4, with 7 bases aligning to TRBD1. The V segment lost 2 bases and the J segment 6 bases; nucleotides outside the gene matches: 4. The CDR3 consists of 14 residues. The V gene's germline CDR1 is SGHAT and CDR2 FQNNGV. As DNA, the CDR3 is TGTGCCAGCAGCTTAACGACAGGGATAAACATTCAGTACTTC. Its translation is CASSLTTGINIQYF.

This clone occurred a few times. The chain combines TRBV7-9 with TRBJ1-4; 8 positions match TRBD1. V lost 4 bases and J lost 8; bases outside the gene matches: 9. In germline, CDR1 is SEHNR, CDR2 FQNEAQ (reference sequence). The CDR3 contains 15 residues. The CDR3 bases are TGTGCCAGCAGCTCACCCGGACAGGGAGGGGAAAAACTGTTTTTT. It encodes CASSSPGQGGEKLFF.

The rearrangement uses TRBV5-1 and TRBJ2-2; the D gene is possibly TRBD1 (6 bases). V shed 5 bases and J shed 0 bases, with 23 bases lying between them. The CDR3 contains 19 residues. Germline CDR1 and CDR2: SGHRS and YFSETQ. CDR3 in amino acids: CASRPRTGTTKTNTGELFF. The CDR3 bases are TGCGCCAGCAGGCCCCGGACGGGGACAACGAAAACGAACACCGGGGAGCTGTTTTTT.

The V gene is TRBV28, the J gene TRBJ1-1; 7 bases line up with TRBD1. Looked up from germline, CDR1 is MDHEN and CDR2 is SYDVKM. V dropped 5 bases and J dropped 4; count of bases not matched to a gene: 10. The CDR3 has 15 residues. The CDR3 region has the DNA TGTGCCAGCAGTACCCCAGGGGGACGGGCCACTGAAGCTTTCTTT. Translated, it gives CASSTPGGRATEAFF.

The V gene is TRBV27, the J gene TRBJ2-7; D is unclear. V was clipped by 3 bases and J by 3 bases, with 9 bases between them. Germline values: CDR1 MNHEY, CDR2 SMNVEV (reference sequence). The CDR3 is 13 amino acids. The CDR3 nucleotides read TGTGCCAGCAGTTTTCAGTTGAACTACGAGCAGTACTTC. The encoded protein is CASSFQLNYEQYF.

This clone has more than one count but fewer than ten. The CDR3, as DNA: TGTGCCAGCAGCCCTAGGAGTCCCACCGGGGAGCTGTTTTTT. Translating it yields CASSPRSPTGELFF. The chain is built from TRBV16 and TRBJ2-2; D unresolved. The germline V gene has CDR1 KGHSY and CDR2 FQNENV. V was clipped by 4 bases and J by 4 bases, with 10 bases between them. This CDR3 contains 14 residues.

Comment on this clone: This sample also contains other DNA sequences that code for the same CDR3. The V call is TRBV10-3, the J call TRBJ2-3, with 9 nucleotides matching TRBD1. CDR3 length: 15 amino acids. The germline CDR1 and CDR2 sequences are ENHRY and SYGVKD. V shed 0 bases, J shed 3 bases, and the junction held 1 base outside the gene matches. CDR3 coding DNA: TGTGCCATCAGTGAGTCAGGACAGGGGACAGATACGCAGTATTTT. The encoded protein is CAISESGQGTDTQYF.

This clone was detected only a few times. This chain connects TRBV5-1 to TRBJ1-4; 9 nucleotides agree with TRBD1. The germline gives CDR1 SGHRS, CDR2 YFSETQ. The V segment lost 3 bases and the J segment 8 bases; nucleotides outside the gene matches: 5. This CDR3 has 14 residues. The CDR3 is CASSSGQGGEKLFF. In DNA form, the CDR3 reads TGCGCCAGCAGCTCGGGACAGGGAGGGGAAAAACTGTTTTTT.